This T cell receptor beta chain was sequenced for a study of shared clonotypes between healthy human individuals. Germline V gives CDR1 SGHTS, CDR2 YDEGEE. V dropped 0 bases and J dropped 5; count of bases not matched to a gene: 7. The CDR3 consists of 15 residues. All donors were Caucasian adults living in Nashville, Tennessee. The authors ran unsorted PBMC replicate PCRs on roughly 330 ng DNA, 30,000 or so T cell genomes. The repertoire was sequenced with immunoSEQ multiplex PCR; TCRdb's copy has only in-frame clones and lacks some. The sample yields around 430,000 clones, about 85% seen once. Material for sequencing was PBMCs. The receptor comes from a woman aged 40 to 55 in good health. Some clones in this sample may be carry-over from other donors' samples. The rearrangement joins TRBV5-8 to TRBJ1-2, with 7 bases identical to TRBD1. The CDR3 protein is CASSLVVFRGYGYTF. CDR3 nucleotide sequence: TGTGCCAGCAGCTTGGTTGTTTTCAGGGGGTATGGCTACACCTTC.